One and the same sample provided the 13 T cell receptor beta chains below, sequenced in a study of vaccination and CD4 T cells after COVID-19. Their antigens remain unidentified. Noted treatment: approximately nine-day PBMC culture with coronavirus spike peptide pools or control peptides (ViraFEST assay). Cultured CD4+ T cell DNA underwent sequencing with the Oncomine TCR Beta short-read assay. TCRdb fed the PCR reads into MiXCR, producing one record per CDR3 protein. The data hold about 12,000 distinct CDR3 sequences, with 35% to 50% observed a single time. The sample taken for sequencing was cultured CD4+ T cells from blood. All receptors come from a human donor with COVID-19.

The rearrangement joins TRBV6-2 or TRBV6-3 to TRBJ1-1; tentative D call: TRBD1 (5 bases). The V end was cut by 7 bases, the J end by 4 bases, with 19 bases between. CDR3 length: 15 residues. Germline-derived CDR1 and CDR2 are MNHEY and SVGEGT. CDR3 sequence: CASTSQAGLGTEAFF. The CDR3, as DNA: TGTGCCAGCACATCGCAGGCGGGGCTCGGCACTGAAGCTTTCTTT.

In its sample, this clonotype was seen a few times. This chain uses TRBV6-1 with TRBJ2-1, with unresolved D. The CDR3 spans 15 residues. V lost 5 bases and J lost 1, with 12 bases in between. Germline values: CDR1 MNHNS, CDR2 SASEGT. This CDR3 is CASSRKGRSYNEQFF. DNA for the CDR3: TGTGCCAGCAGTCGGAAGGGTCGGTCCTACAATGAGCAGTTCTTC.

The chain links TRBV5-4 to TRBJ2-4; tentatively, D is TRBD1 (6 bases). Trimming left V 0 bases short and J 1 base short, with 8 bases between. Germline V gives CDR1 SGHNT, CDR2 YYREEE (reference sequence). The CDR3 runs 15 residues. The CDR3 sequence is CASSLAGEAKNIQYF. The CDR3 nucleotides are TGTGCCAGCAGCTTGGCAGGGGAGGCCAAAAACATTCAGTACTTC.

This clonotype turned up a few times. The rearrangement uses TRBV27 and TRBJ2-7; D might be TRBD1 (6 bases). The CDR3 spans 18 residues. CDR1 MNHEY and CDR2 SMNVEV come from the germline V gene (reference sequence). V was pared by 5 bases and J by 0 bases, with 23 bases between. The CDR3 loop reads CASSPIPGSGTHSYEQYF. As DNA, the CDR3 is TGTGCCAGCAGTCCAATCCCAGGTTCCGGGACACACTCCTACGAGCAGTACTTC.

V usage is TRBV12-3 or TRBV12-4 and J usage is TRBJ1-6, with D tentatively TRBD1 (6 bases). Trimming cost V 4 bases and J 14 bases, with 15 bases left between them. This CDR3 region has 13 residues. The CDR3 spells CASSYRAIVTLHF. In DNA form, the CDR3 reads TGTGCCAGCAGTTACAGGGCGATAGTCACCCTCCACTTT.

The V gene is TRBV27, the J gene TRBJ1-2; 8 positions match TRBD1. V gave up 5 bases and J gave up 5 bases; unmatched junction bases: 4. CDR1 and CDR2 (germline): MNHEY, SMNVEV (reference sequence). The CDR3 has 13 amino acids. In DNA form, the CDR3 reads TGTGCCAGCAGTCAAGACAGGGGTTATGGCTACACCTTC. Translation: CASSQDRGYGYTF.

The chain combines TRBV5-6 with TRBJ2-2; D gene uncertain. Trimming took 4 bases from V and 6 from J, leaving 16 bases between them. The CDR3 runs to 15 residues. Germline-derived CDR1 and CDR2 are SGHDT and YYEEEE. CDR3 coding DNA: TGTGCCAGCAGCCCGGCTGTCCGCAAAGCCGGGGAGCTGTTTTTT. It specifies CASSPAVRKAGELFF.

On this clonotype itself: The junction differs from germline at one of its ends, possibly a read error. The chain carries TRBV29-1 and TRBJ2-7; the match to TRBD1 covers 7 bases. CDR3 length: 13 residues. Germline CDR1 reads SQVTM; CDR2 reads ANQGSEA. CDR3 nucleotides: TGCAGCGTAGAAGAGACAGGGTTCGGCGAGCAGTACTTC. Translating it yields CSVEETGFGEQYF.

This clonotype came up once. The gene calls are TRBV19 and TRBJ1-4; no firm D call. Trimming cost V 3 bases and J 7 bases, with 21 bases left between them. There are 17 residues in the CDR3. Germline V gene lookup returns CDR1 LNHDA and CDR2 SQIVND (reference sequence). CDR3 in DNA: TGTGCCAGTAGTATCCGCATGAGAAGCATGCCGGTTGAAAAACTGTTTTTT. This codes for CASSIRMRSMPVEKLFF. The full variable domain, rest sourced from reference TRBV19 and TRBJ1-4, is DGGITQSPKYLFRKEGQNVTLSCEQNLNHDAMYWYRQDPGQGLRLIYYSQIVNDFQKGDIAEGYSVSREKKESFPLTVTSAQKNPTAFYLCASSIRMRSMPVEKLFFGSGTQLSVL.

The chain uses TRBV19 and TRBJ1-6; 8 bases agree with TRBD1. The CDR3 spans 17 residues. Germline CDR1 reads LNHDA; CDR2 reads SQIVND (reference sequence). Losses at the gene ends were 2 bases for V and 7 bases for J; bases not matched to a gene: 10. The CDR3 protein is CASSISGQGVYNSPLHF. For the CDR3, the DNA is TGTGCCAGTAGTATATCCGGACAGGGAGTATACAATTCACCCCTCCACTTT.

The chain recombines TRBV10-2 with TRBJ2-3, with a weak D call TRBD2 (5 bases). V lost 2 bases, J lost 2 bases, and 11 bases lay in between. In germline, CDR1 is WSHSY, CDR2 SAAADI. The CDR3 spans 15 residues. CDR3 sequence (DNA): TGCGCCAGCAGTGAGAGGGAGCGCCCCACAGATACGCAGTATTTT. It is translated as CASSERERPTDTQYF.

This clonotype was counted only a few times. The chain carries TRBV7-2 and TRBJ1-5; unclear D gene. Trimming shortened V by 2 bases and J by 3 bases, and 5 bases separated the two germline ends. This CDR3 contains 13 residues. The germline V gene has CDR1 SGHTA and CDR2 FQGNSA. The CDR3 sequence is CASSLIDNQPQHF. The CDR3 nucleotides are TGTGCCAGCAGCTTAATTGACAATCAGCCCCAGCATTTT. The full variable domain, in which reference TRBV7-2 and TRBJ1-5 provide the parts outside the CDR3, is GAGVSQSPSNKVTEKGKDVELRCDPISGHTALYWYRQSLGQGLEFLIYFQGNSAPDKSGLPSDRFSAERTGGSVSTLTIQRTQQEDSAVYLCASSLIDNQPQHFGDGTRLSIL.

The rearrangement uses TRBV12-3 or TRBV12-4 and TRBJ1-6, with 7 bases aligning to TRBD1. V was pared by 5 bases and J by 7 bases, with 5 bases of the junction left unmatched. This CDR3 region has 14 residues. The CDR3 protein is CASSPTGKNSPLHF. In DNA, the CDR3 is TGTGCCAGCAGTCCGACAGGGAAAAATTCACCCCTCCACTTT.